This T cell receptor beta chain comes out of a study of T cell responses to AZD1222 COVID-19 vaccine. This clone has just one count. Its antigen is undetermined. Findings of the study overall: Across spike, vaccine-associated CD4 TCRs were found, dominant at 160-218 and 743-854. Spike-specific TCR breadth rose after two AZD1222 doses, and depth rose as well. Among the donors, most were white British and more were female, and clonal diversity was possibly underestimated.

Measured with immunoSEQ multiplex PCR; TCRdb has only the in-frame clones, and not every one. Altogether about 92,000 clones are present, 91% being singletons, with the ten largest covering more than 6.5%. The CDR3 is 14 amino acids. After removal of 8 bases from V and 6 bases from J, the junction contained 10 bases not matched to a gene. The germline gives CDR1 ENHRY, CDR2 SYGVKD. The V gene is TRBV10-3, the J gene TRBJ2-1, with 7 positions matching TRBD2. Material: peripheral blood, obtained on day 0 of AZD1222 vaccination. This receptor was obtained from an adult in good health. The CDR3 sequence is CAIRGSGEANEQFF. CDR3 bases: TGTGCCATCCGGGGGAGCGGGGAGGCCAATGAGCAGTTCTTC.